Below, 21 T cell receptor beta chains from the same sample are listed, as sequenced in a study of T cell repertoires in cytomegalovirus infection. Via MiXCR, TCRdb re-called the reads, giving one row per CDR3 protein. The top ten hold 8.7% of the sample, which has about 360,000 distinct CDR3 sequences, 15% to 20% seen once. Sequences were obtained from PBMCs. The origin of the receptors is a human donor in good health (CMV status not recorded). Some clones in this sample may be carry-over from other donors' samples.

The chain couples TRBV5-5 to TRBJ2-1, with D perhaps matching TRBD1 (5 bases). The CDR3 runs 15 residues. CDR1 and CDR2 from the germline V gene are SGHKS and YYEKEE (reference sequence). Trimming removed 1 base from V and 5 bases from J, with 13 bases in between. The CDR3 nucleotides read TGTGCCAGCAGCTTGCTAAGGGGAAACGACAATGAGCAGTTCTTC. Amino acids: CASSLLRGNDNEQFF.

The rearrangement uses TRBV10-3 and TRBJ2-1; TRBD2 matches at 12 bases. The CDR3 has 15 amino acids. Germline CDR1 is ENHRY and CDR2 is SYGVKD. Germline trimming cut 6 bases from V and 7 bases from J; bases unmatched to any gene: 7. The CDR3 DNA reads as TGTGCCATCAGCCAACTAGCGGGGGGTCAGAATGAGCAGTTCTTC. This gives the protein CAISQLAGGQNEQFF.

This clonotype was seen a handful of times. The gene calls are TRBV7-2 and TRBJ2-5; 7 nucleotides agree with TRBD1. V shed 3 bases, J shed 2 bases, and the junction held 3 bases outside the gene matches. The CDR3 is 14 residues long. Germline CDR1 is SGHTA and CDR2 is FQGNSA. CDR3 nucleotides: TGTGCCAGCAGCTTTACGACAGGGCAAGAGACCCAGTACTTC. Its protein is CASSFTTGQETQYF.

The sample holds a few counts of this clonotype. CDR3 loop: CASSKDRIAEKLFF. CDR3 coding DNA: TGTGCCAGCAGTAAGGACAGGATCGCTGAAAAACTGTTTTTT. The rearrangement joins TRBV2 to TRBJ1-4; 7 nucleotides align to TRBD1. In germline, CDR1 is SNHLY, CDR2 FYNNEI. V shed 5 bases and J 7 bases; nucleotides not matched to a gene: 7. CDR3 size: 14 residues. The full variable domain, its missing parts supplied by reference TRBV2 and TRBJ1-4, is EPEVTQTPSHQVTQMGQEVILRCVPISNHLYFYWYRQILGQKVEFLVSFYNNEISEKSEIFDDQFSVERPDGSNFTLKIRSTKLEDSAMYFCASSKDRIAEKLFFGSGTQLSVL.

The sample holds a few counts of this clonotype. The chain combines TRBV7-2 with TRBJ2-1, with 9 nucleotides matching TRBD2. V lost 5 bases to trimming and J lost 9 bases; unmatched junction nucleotides: 11. Germline V lookup: CDR1 SGHTA, CDR2 FQGNSA. The CDR3 covers 15 residues. The CDR3 nucleotides are TGTGCCAGCAGCCCAGACACTCAAGCGGGGGGTGAGCAGTTCTTC. The encoded protein is CASSPDTQAGGEQFF.

The CDR3 DNA follows: TGTGCCAGCAGGAAAAGTGGGACAGCACCCTACGAGCAGTACTTC. Amino acid sequence: CASRKSGTAPYEQYF. This chain uses TRBV11-3 with TRBJ2-7, with TRBD1 matching over 7 bases. Trimming removed 6 bases from V and 2 bases from J; junction bases left unmatched: 10. Germline-derived CDR1 and CDR2 are SGHNT and YENEEA. This CDR3 region has 15 residues.

The chain has TRBV5-4 and TRBJ2-3; 14 bases map to TRBD2. Trimming removed 4 bases from V and 8 bases from J; junction bases left unmatched: 6. The CDR3 consists of 15 residues. The germline V gene has CDR1 SGHNT and CDR2 YYREEE (reference sequence). The CDR3 coding sequence is TGTGCCAGCAGCGTGGGACTAGCGGGAGAGGGTACGCAGTATTTT. Translating gives CASSVGLAGEGTQYF.

The rearrangement joins TRBV7-2 to TRBJ2-7, with D possibly being TRBD1 or TRBD2 (5 bases each). Germline assignment: CDR1 SGHTA and CDR2 FQGNSA. V was pared by 1 base and J by 2 bases, with 12 bases between. The CDR3 is 15 amino acids. CDR3 coding DNA: TGTGCCAGCAGCTTAGGAGGGGTCCTACCCTACGAGCAGTACTTC. This gives the protein CASSLGGVLPYEQYF.

Many counts were recorded for this clonotype. This chain connects TRBV7-2 to TRBJ1-6; perhaps TRBD1 as D (6 bases). The CDR3 sequence is 18 residues long. The germline CDR1 and CDR2 sequences are SGHTA and FQGNSA. V shed 8 bases and J shed 6 bases, with 26 bases lying between them. CDR3: CASAVSRWRARGNSPLHF. The DNA of the CDR3 is TGTGCCAGCGCCGTATCTCGGTGGAGGGCCAGGGGTAATTCACCCCTCCACTTT.

The rearrangement links TRBV11-1 to TRBJ2-1; TRBD1 is a possible D gene (6 bases). This CDR3 is 17 amino acids long. Trimming cost V 1 base and J 3 bases, with 16 bases left between them. Germline assignment: CDR1 SGHAT and CDR2 FQDESV (reference sequence). CDR3 in amino acids: CASSLVQGFRDYNEQFF. CDR3 nucleotides: TGTGCCAGCAGCTTAGTTCAGGGGTTTAGGGACTACAATGAGCAGTTCTTC. Full variable domain (remainder filled in from reference TRBV11-1 and TRBJ2-1): EAEVAQSPRYKITEKSQAVAFWCDPISGHATLYWYRQILGQGPELLVQFQDESVVDDSQLPKDRFSAERLKGVDSTLKIQPAELGDSAMYLCASSLVQGFRDYNEQFFGPGTRLTVL.

The sample holds a few counts of this clonotype. The chain employs TRBV6-1 and TRBJ1-6, with TRBD1 matching over 7 bases. This CDR3 is 16 amino acids long. The junction had 10 bases not matched to a gene; V was cut back by 5 bases and J by 6 bases. The germline V gene encodes CDR1 MNHNS and CDR2 SASEGT. The CDR3 sequence is CASSWDSERANSPLHF. The DNA for the CDR3 is TGTGCCAGCAGTTGGGACAGCGAAAGGGCTAATTCACCCCTCCACTTT.

This clonotype was counted between two and nine times. This chain joins TRBV6-2 or TRBV6-3 and TRBJ2-7; D unclear. Germline V gives CDR1 MNHEY, CDR2 SVGEGT. V was shortened by 6 bases and J by 4 bases, with 4 bases between the two germline ends. The CDR3 runs 10 residues. The CDR3 sequence is CASRDYEQYF. The CDR3 nucleotides read TGTGCCAGCAGGGATTACGAGCAGTACTTC.

DNA of the CDR3: TGTGCCAGCAGCCTTTTGACTAGCGGGAGAGTCTACGAGCAGTACTTC. This codes for CASSLLTSGRVYEQYF. The J gene is TRBJ2-7, the V gene TRBV6-2 or TRBV6-3; TRBD2 agrees at 12 bases. Per germline, CDR1 MNHEY and CDR2 SVGEGT. The CDR3 extends over 16 amino acids. The J segment lost 3 bases and the V segment lost 6 bases, leaving 9 bases of the junction unmatched.

This clonotype was observed a handful of times. The chain links TRBV20-1 to TRBJ1-2; TRBD1 matches at 7 bases. The ends lost 4 bases at V and 8 bases at J; junction bases unmatched: 13. The CDR3 totals 14 residues. Germline V gene data show CDR1 as DFQATT and CDR2 as SNEGSKA (reference sequence). This CDR3 reads CSAIRTGPLGGYTF. In nucleotides, the CDR3 is TGCAGTGCTATTAGGACAGGCCCTCTTGGCGGCTACACCTTC.

Only a few counts were recorded for this clonotype. This rearrangement joins TRBV10-3 to TRBJ2-5; D could derive from TRBD1 or TRBD2 (6 bases each). The CDR3 is made up of 16 amino acids. V was clipped by 4 bases and J by 1 base, with 16 bases between them. The germline V gene has CDR1 ENHRY and CDR2 SYGVKD. The CDR3 loop reads CAISALRGGGQETQYF. CDR3 sequence (DNA): TGTGCCATCAGTGCACTCCGAGGGGGAGGCCAAGAGACCCAGTACTTC.

A few counts support this clonotype. V gene TRBV12-3 or TRBV12-4 combines with J gene TRBJ1-5; D is ambiguous. The V gene lost 2 bases and the J gene lost 6 bases, with 8 bases spanning the gap. The CDR3 totals 13 residues. CDR3 DNA sequence: TGTGCCAGCAGTTTAACCGGTTTTCAGCCCCAGCATTTT. Translation: CASSLTGFQPQHF.

In this sample, this clonotype turned up a few times. The rearrangement uses TRBV6-5 and TRBJ1-2; TRBD1 is a possible D gene (5 bases). V lost 4 bases and J lost 5, with 17 bases in between. There are 15 residues in the CDR3. CDR1 is MNHEY, CDR2 SVGAGI, per germline. The CDR3 sequence: CASSFSATGPYGYTF. As DNA, the CDR3 is TGTGCCAGCAGTTTTAGCGCGACGGGACCTTATGGCTACACCTTC.

This clonotype occurred many times. The rearrangement links TRBV7-6 to TRBJ1-2; 10 bases line up with TRBD1. CDR1 and CDR2 (germline): SGHVS, FNYEAQ. The CDR3 is 15 residues long. V dropped 1 base and J dropped 8; count of bases not matched to a gene: 7. DNA of the CDR3: TGTGCCAGCAGCTTAGAAGAGACAGGGGGCGACGGCTACACCTTC. Its translation: CASSLEETGGDGYTF. Looking up the rest from reference TRBV7-6 and TRBJ1-2 gives the full variable domain: GAGVSQSPRYKVTKRGQDVALRCDPISGHVSLYWYRQALGQGPEFLTYFNYEAQQDKSGLPNDRFSAERPEGSISTLTIQRTEQRDSAMYRCASSLEETGGDGYTFGSGTRLTVV.

The V call is TRBV20-1, the J call TRBJ2-5; tentative D call: TRBD2 (6 bases). The V end lost 0 bases, the J end lost 5 bases, and 13 bases lay between the germline ends. Germline assignment: CDR1 DFQATT and CDR2 SNEGSKA (reference sequence). This CDR3 comprises 14 residues. CDR3 DNA: TGCAGTGCTAGAGATCGAACTAGCTTGGAGACCCAGTACTTC. Its translation is CSARDRTSLETQYF.

This clonotype turned up a few times. The chain has TRBV19 and TRBJ2-3; 7 bases fit TRBD2. The CDR3 length is 17 residues. The V gene end was trimmed by 6 bases and the J gene end by 5 bases; junction bases not matched to a gene: 17. Germline CDR1 and CDR2: LNHDA and SQIVND (reference sequence). For the CDR3, the DNA is TGTGCCAGTAGCCGAGCTACTAGCGAAAGACTCGAAGATACGCAGTATTTT. It yields the protein CASSRATSERLEDTQYF.

This chain uses TRBV20-1 with TRBJ1-2; possible D gene TRBD1, 5 bases. Trimming removed 1 base from V and 7 bases from J, with 13 bases in between. Per germline, CDR1 DFQATT and CDR2 SNEGSKA (reference sequence). The CDR3 totals 13 residues. CDR3: CSARGGGTVGYTF. CDR3 nucleotide sequence: TGCAGTGCTAGAGGGGGGGGGACGGTTGGCTACACCTTC.